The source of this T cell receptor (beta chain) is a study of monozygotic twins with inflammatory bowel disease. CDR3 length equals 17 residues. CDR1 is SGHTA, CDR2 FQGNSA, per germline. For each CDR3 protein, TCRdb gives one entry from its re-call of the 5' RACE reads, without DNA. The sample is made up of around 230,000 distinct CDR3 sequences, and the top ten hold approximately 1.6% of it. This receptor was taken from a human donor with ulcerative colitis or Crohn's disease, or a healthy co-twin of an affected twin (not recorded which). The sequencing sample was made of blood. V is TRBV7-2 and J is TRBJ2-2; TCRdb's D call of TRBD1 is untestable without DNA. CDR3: CASSSLSGTGLTGELFF.